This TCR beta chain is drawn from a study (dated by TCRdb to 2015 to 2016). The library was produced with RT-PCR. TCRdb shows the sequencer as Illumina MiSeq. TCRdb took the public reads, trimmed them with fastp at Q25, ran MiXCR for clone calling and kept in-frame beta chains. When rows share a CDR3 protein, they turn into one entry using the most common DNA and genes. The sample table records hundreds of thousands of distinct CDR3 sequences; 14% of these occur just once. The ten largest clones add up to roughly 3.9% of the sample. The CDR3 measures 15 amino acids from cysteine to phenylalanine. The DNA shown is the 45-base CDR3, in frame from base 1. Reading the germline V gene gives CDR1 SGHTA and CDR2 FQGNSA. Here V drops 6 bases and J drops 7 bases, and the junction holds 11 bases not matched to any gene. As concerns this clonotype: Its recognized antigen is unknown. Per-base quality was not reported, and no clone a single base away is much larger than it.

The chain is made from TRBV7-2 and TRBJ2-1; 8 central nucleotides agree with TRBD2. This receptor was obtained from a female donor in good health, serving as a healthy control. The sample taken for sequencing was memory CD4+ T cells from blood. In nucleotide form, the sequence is TGTGCCAGCAGAGGATCAAGCGGGGGTACTAATGAGCAGTTCTTC. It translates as CASRGSSGGTNEQFF.